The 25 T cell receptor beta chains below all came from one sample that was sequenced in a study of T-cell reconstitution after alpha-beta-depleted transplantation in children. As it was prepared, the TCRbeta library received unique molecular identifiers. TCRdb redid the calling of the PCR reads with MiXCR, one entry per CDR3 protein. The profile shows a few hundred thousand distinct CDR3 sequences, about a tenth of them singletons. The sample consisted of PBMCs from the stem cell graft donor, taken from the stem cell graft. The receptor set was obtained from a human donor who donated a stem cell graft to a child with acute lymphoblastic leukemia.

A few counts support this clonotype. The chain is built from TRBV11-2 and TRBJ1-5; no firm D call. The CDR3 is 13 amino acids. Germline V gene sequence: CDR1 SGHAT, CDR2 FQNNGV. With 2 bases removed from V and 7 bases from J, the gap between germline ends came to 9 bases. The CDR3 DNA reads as TGTGCCAGCAGCTTATCGCTAGGACAGCCCCAGCATTTT. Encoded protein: CASSLSLGQPQHF.

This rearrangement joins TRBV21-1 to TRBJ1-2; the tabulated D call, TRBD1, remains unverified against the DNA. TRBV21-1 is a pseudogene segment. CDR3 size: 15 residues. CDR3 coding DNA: TGTGCCAGCAGCATGGGACAGGGGGCACACTATGGCTACACCTTC. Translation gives CASSMGQGAHYGYTF.

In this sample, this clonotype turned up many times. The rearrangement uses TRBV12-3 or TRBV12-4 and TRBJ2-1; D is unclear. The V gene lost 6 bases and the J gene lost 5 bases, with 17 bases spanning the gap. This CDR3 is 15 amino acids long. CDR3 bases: TGTGCCAGCAGCCCAGACGTACTCGTTAACAATGAGCAGTTCTTC. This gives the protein CASSPDVLVNNEQFF.

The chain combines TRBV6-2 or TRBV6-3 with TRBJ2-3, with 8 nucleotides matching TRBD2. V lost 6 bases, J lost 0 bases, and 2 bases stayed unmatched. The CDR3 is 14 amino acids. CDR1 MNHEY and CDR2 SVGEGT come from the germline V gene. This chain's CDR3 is CASSRLASTDTQYF. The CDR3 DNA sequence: TGTGCCAGCAGCCGACTAGCGAGCACAGATACGCAGTATTTT.

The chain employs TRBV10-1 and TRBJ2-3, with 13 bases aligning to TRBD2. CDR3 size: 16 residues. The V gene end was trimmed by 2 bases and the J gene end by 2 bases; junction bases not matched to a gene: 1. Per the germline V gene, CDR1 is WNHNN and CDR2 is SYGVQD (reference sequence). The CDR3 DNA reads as TGCGCCAGCAGTGAGGGACTAGCGGGAGTCACAGATACGCAGTATTTT. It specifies CASSEGLAGVTDTQYF.

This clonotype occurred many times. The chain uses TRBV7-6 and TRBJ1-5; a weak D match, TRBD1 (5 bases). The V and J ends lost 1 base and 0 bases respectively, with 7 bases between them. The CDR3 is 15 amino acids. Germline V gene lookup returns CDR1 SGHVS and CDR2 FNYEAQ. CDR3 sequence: CASSLVGGSNQPQHF. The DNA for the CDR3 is TGTGCCAGCAGCTTAGTGGGGGGTAGCAATCAGCCCCAGCATTTT.

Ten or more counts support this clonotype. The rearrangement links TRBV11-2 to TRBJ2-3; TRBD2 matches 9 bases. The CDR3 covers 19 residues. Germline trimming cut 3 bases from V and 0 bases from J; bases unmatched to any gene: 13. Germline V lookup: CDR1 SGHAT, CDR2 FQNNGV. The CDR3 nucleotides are TGTGCCAGCAGCTTCGGTTTAGCGGGGGTCACCGCTAGCACAGATACGCAGTATTTT. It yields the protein CASSFGLAGVTASTDTQYF.

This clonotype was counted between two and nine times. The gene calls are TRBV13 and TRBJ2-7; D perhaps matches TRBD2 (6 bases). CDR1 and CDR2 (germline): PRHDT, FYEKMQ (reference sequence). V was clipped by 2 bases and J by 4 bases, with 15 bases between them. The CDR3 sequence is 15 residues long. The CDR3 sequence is CASSLSSGSGYEQYF. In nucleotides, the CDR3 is TGTGCCAGCAGCTTAAGTAGCGGTTCAGGGTACGAGCAGTACTTC.

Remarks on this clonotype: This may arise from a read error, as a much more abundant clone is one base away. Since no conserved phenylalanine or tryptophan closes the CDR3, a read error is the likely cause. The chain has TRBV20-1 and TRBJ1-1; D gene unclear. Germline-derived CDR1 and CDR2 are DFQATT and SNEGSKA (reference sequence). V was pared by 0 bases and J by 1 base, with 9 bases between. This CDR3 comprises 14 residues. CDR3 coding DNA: TGCAGTGCTAGAGATCTTCGGGGGAACACTGAAGCTTTCCTT. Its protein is CSARDLRGNTEAFL.

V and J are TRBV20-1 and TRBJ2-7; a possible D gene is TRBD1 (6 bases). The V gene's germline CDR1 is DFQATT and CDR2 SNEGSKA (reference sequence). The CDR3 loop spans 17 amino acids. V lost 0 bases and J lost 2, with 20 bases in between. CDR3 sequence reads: CSARDLFSGTSTYEQYF. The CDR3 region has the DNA TGCAGTGCTAGAGATCTTTTTTCCGGGACATCTACCTACGAGCAGTACTTC.

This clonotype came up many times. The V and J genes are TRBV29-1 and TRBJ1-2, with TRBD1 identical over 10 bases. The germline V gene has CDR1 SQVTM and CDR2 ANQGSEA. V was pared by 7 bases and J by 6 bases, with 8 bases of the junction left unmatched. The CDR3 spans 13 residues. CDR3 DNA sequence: TGCAGCGCCGAGGGAGGGACAGGGGATGGCTACACCTTC. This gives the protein CSAEGGTGDGYTF.

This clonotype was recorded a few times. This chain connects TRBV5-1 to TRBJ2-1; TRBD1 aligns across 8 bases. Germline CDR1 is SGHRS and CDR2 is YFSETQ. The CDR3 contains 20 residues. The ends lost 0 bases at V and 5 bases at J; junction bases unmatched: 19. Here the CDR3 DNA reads TGCGCCAGCAGCTTGGGGTGGACAGGGTCGTCCGTATTATTCCACAATGAGCAGTTCTTC. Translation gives CASSLGWTGSSVLFHNEQFF. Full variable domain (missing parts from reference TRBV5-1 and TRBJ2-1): KAGVTQTPRYLIKTRGQQVTLSCSPISGHRSVSWYQQTPGQGLQFLFEYFSETQRNKGNFPGRFSGRQFSNSRSEMNVSTLELGDSALYLCASSLGWTGSSVLFHNEQFFGPGTRLTVL.

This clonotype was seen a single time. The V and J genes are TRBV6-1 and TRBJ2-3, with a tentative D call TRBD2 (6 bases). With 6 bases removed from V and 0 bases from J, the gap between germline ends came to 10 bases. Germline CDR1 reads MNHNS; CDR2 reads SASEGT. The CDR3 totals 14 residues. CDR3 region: CASRTGLSTDTQYF. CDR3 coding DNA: TGTGCCAGCAGGACGGGACTCAGCACAGATACGCAGTATTTT.

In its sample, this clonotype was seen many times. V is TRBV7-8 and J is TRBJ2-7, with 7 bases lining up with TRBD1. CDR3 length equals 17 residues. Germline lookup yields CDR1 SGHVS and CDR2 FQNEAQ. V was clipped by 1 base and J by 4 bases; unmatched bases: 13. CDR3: CASSLGDSGQFSYEQYF. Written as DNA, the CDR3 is TGTGCCAGCAGCTTAGGGGACAGCGGACAGTTCTCTTACGAGCAGTACTTC.

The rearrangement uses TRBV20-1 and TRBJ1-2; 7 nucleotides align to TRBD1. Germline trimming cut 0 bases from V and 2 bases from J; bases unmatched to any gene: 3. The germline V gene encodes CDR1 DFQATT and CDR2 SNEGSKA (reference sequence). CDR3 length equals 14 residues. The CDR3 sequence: CSARETGSNYGYTF. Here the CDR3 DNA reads TGCAGTGCTAGAGAGACAGGGTCGAACTATGGCTACACCTTC.

CDR3 protein: CASRPGQPNTEAFF. The CDR3 DNA sequence: TGTGCCAGCAGGCCCGGACAGCCGAACACTGAAGCTTTCTTT. The chain couples TRBV7-9 to TRBJ1-1; maybe TRBD1 (6 bases). The CDR3 length is 14 residues. Looked up from germline, CDR1 is SEHNR and CDR2 is FQNEAQ (reference sequence). Trimming shortened V by 6 bases and J by 1 base, and 12 bases separated the two germline ends.

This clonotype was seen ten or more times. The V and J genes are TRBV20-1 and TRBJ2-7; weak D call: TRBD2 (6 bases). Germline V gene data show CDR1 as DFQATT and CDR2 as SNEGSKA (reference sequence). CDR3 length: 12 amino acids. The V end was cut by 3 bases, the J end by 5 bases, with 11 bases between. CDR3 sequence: CSASGGIHEQYF. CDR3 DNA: TGCAGTGCTAGCGGAGGGATCCACGAGCAGTACTTC.

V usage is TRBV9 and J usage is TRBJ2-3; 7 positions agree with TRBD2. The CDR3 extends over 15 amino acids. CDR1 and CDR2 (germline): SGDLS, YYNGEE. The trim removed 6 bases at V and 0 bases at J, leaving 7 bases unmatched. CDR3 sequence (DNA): TGTGCCAGCACCCAGTGGGGGGGGAGCACAGATACGCAGTATTTT. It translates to CASTQWGGSTDTQYF.

The CDR3 coding sequence is TGTGCCAGCAGCTTAGTGGCTAGCGGGGCTTACGAGCAGTACTTC. Residues: CASSLVASGAYEQYF. The chain employs TRBV11-2 and TRBJ2-7; the match to TRBD2 covers 9 bases. Germline V gives CDR1 SGHAT, CDR2 FQNNGV. Trimming took 1 base from V and 4 from J; bases not matched to a gene: 5. The CDR3 sequence is 15 residues long.

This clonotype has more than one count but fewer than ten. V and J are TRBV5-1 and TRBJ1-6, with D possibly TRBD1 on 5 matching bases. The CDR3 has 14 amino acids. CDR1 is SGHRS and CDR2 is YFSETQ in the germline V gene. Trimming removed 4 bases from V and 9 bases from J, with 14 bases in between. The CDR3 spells CASSDGGEVSPLHF. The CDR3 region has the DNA TGCGCCAGCAGCGATGGAGGGGAAGTTTCACCCCTCCACTTT.

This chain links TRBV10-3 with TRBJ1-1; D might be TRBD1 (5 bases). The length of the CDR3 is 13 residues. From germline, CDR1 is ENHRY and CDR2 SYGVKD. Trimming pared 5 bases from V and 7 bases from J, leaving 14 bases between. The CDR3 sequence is CAISLSRVDEAFF. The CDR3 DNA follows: TGTGCCATCAGTCTTAGCAGGGTCGATGAAGCTTTCTTT.

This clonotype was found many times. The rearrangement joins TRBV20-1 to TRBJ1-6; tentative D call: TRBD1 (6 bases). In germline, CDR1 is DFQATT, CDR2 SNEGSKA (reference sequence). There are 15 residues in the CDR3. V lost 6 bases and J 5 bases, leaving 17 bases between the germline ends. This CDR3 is CSANRGGADNSPLHF. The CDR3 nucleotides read TGCAGTGCCAACAGAGGGGGGGCGGATAATTCACCCCTCCACTTT.

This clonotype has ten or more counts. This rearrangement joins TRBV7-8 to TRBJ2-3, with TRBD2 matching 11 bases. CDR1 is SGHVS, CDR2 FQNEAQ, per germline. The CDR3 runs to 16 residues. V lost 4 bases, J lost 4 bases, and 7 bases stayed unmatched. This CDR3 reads CASSYRLAGTADTQYF. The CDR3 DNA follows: TGTGCCAGCAGCTACAGACTAGCGGGGACCGCAGATACGCAGTATTTT.

CDR3 amino acids: CASRPLSRNTIYF. In DNA, the CDR3 is TGTGCCAGCAGGCCTCTCAGCAGGAACACCATATATTTT. The rearrangement links TRBV12-3 or TRBV12-4 to TRBJ1-3; D gene uncertain. V was pared by 6 bases and J by 7 bases, with 13 bases between. The CDR3 length is 13 residues.

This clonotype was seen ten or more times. The CDR3 coding sequence is TGCGCCAGCAGGGGCTCAGCTAGCCCCAGAACCGGGGAGCTGTTTTTT. This sequence encodes CASRGSASPRTGELFF. The rearrangement joins TRBV5-1 to TRBJ2-2, with TRBD2 as a possible D gene (5 bases). This CDR3 has 16 residues. Trimming cost V 5 bases and J 5 bases, with 19 bases left between them. Germline V CDR1 and CDR2: SGHRS, YFSETQ.